The TCR beta chain under discussion was sequenced for a study of immune cell composition in non-small cell lung cancer. Normal lung was taken at the farthest possible site, at least 3 cm from tumour. Frozen unsorted single-cell suspensions supplied the genomic DNA. Only in-frame clones appear in the TCRdb table, and some are missing; sequencing was by immunoSEQ multiplex PCR. The sample lists a few thousand clones; 70% to 75% were seen once. The study's findings and limits: Squamous carcinomas (roughly 80%) more often had tumour-associated clones >0.5% than adenocarcinomas (approximately 35%). It was not proven that tumour-reactive clones equal dominant tumour-associated clones. Tumour TCR-beta clonality showed no significant link to smoking pack-years.

V gave up 8 bases and J gave up 5 bases; unmatched junction bases: 7. The CDR3 runs 13 residues. The germline V gene has CDR1 MDHEN and CDR2 SYDVKM. A remark on this clone: No antigen is known for it.

The sequencing sample was made of non-adjacent lung tissue. The chain carries TRBV28 and TRBJ1-1, with TRBD1 matching over 8 bases. This sequence originates from a human donor with non-small cell lung cancer. The CDR3 DNA reads as TGTGCCAGCTTCTCAGGGGGCGGAACTGAAGCTTTCTTT. Protein product: CASFSGGGTEAFF.